The sequence of this T cell receptor (beta chain) was determined in a study of immune cell composition in non-small cell lung cancer. Turning to this clone: Its antigen remains unknown.

Study outcomes and limitations: No significant correlation existed between pack-years smoked and tumour clonality. In adenocarcinoma, maximal tumour-associated clone frequency tracked TIL tumour reactivity. Dominant in vivo tumour-associated clones were not shown to share tumour-reactive sequences.

The CDR3 contains 14 residues. V lost 4 bases and J lost 3, with 13 bases in between. CDR1 is SGHDT and CDR2 is YYEEEE in the germline V gene. Assay: immunoSEQ multiplex PCR; the TCRdb copy retains only in-frame clones and omits some. The sample carries several thousand clones, 82% recorded once. Normal lung sampling was at least 3 cm from the tumour, as distant as possible. DNA was extracted from unsorted cell suspensions stored frozen. The clonotype comes from a human donor with non-small cell lung cancer. The chain recombines TRBV5-6 with TRBJ1-2; D uncertain. Sequenced input: non-adjacent lung tissue. For the CDR3, the DNA is TGTGCCAGCAGCGTAACCACAGCTTACTATGGCTACACCTTC. The encoded protein is CASSVTTAYYGYTF.